This T cell receptor (beta chain) was identified in a study of OX40 agonist ivuxolimab in advanced cancers. A history of autoimmune disease or systemic immunosuppression excluded patients. Trimming took 3 bases from V and 0 from J; bases not matched to a gene: 8. Germline CDR1 and CDR2: SGDLS and YYNGEE. This CDR3 spans 17 amino acids. Measured with immunoSEQ multiplex PCR; TCRdb has only the in-frame clones, and not every one. The sample lists 100,000 to 120,000 clones; approximately 90% were seen once. The rearrangement links TRBV9 to TRBJ1-2; TRBD1 matches 10 bases. This sequence originates from an adult with an advanced solid tumor such as melanoma, head and neck, liver or kidney cancer. The source was CD4+ or CD8+ T cells sorted from blood, collected in a trial of the OX40 agonist ivuxolimab. The CDR3 reads CASSEPGQGIANYGYTF. CDR3 nucleotides: TGTGCCAGCAGCGAACCGGGACAGGGGATAGCTAACTATGGCTACACCTTC.